Listed here are 2 T cell receptor beta chains from one sample, sequenced in a study of shared clonotypes between healthy human individuals. Repertoires were generated with immunoSEQ multiplex PCR, while TCRdb's copy carries only in-frame clones and drops some. Here the sample spans about 2.4 million clones, 93% being singletons. Sequencing was performed on naive CD4+ T cells from PBMCs. Subset of the sample: CD45RA+ positively selected. All receptors come from a man aged 18 to 29 in good health. Some clones in this sample may be carry-over from other donors' samples.

The rearrangement uses TRBV5-1 and TRBJ2-7, with 10 nucleotides matching TRBD1. The J segment lost 6 bases and the V segment lost 4 bases, leaving 10 bases of the junction unmatched. CDR3 length: 15 amino acids. CDR1 and CDR2 from the germline V gene are SGHRS and YFSETQ. CDR3 sequence: CASSQRQGANFEQYF. The DNA for the CDR3 is TGCGCCAGCAGCCAAAGACAGGGGGCTAATTTCGAGCAGTACTTC.

This clone turned up a few times. Other DNA variants within this sample encode the same CDR3. V and J are TRBV11-2 and TRBJ1-2; possibly TRBD1 for D (5 bases). CDR3 length equals 12 residues. The V gene lost 4 bases and the J gene lost 8 bases, with 11 bases spanning the gap. Germline CDR1 reads SGHAT; CDR2 reads FQNNGV. The chain's CDR3 is CASSWAGDGYTF. In nucleotides, the CDR3 is TGTGCCAGCAGCTGGGCTGGGGACGGCTACACCTTC.